Listed here are 32 T cell receptor beta chains from one sample, sequenced in a study of STAT5B mutations in CD4+ large granular lymphocyte leukemia. Measured with immunoSEQ multiplex PCR; TCRdb has only the in-frame clones, and not every one. In the table there are roughly 34,000 clones, about four fifths of which are singletons. Sequenced sample: CD4+ T cells from blood buffy coats. Receptor source: a human donor in good health.

V is TRBV7-9 and J is TRBJ2-3; D not certain. Germline V gene lookup returns CDR1 SEHNR and CDR2 FQNEAQ (reference sequence). The CDR3 loop spans 15 amino acids. V gave up 0 bases and J gave up 0 bases, with 7 bases separating them. The CDR3 DNA is TGTGCCAGCAGCTTAGCGTTCACTAGCACAGATACGCAGTATTTT. Protein sequence: CASSLAFTSTDTQYF.

The gene calls are TRBV6-5 and TRBJ2-1; D call uncertain. CDR1 and CDR2 from the germline V gene are MNHEY and SVGAGI. V gave up 4 bases and J gave up 11 bases, with 15 bases separating them. CDR3 size: 13 residues. The CDR3 nucleotides read TGTGCCAGCAGTTTGGACGGTACAATGAAGCAGTTCTTC. It yields the protein CASSLDGTMKQFF.

V is TRBV7-2 and J is TRBJ2-1, with 8 nucleotides matching TRBD2. V gave up 3 bases and J gave up 2 bases; unmatched junction bases: 0. Germline CDR1 SGHTA, CDR2 FQGNSA. The CDR3 extends over 14 amino acids. The CDR3 DNA reads TGTGCCAGCAGCTTTAGCGGGACCTACAATGAGCAGTTCTTC. It codes for CASSFSGTYNEQFF.

This clone has only one observation. The gene calls are TRBV30 and TRBJ2-5; no clear D gene. Germline CDR1 and CDR2: GTSNPN and SVGIG (reference sequence). The CDR3 has 14 residues. V shed 4 bases and J shed 2 bases, with 14 bases lying between them. The CDR3 region has the DNA TGTGCCTGGAAACTGCCGGCGTGGCAAGAGACCCAGTACTTC. Protein product: CAWKLPAWQETQYF. Variable domain in full (rest from reference TRBV30 and TRBJ2-5): SQTIHQWPATLVQPVGSPLSLECTVEGTSNPNLYWYRQAAGRGLQLLFYSVGIGQISSEVPQNLSASRPQDRQFILSSKKLLLSDSGFYLCAWKLPAWQETQYFGPGTRLLVL.

This chain connects TRBV19 to TRBJ2-3; 7 nucleotides agree with TRBD2. The CDR3 has 14 amino acids. Trimming cost V 3 bases and J 4 bases; bases outside gene matches: 4. CDR1 is LNHDA, CDR2 SQIVND, per germline (reference sequence). For the CDR3, the DNA is TGTGCCAGTAGTATTGGGGGGGGGTCAGATACGCAGTATTTT. Translation: CASSIGGGSDTQYF.

The V call is TRBV28, the J call TRBJ2-7; D remains ambiguous. Germline-derived CDR1 and CDR2 are MDHEN and SYDVKM. V lost 2 bases, J lost 9 bases, and 11 bases lay in between. The CDR3 sequence is 12 residues long. CDR3 loop: CASSLGVRGQYF. As DNA, the CDR3 is TGTGCCAGCAGTTTAGGGGTTCGTGGGCAGTACTTC.

The chain joins TRBV5-1 to TRBJ1-1, with D possibly being TRBD1 (6 bases). Germline lookup yields CDR1 SGHRS and CDR2 YFSETQ. This CDR3 comprises 15 residues. The V end was cut by 0 bases, the J end by 1 base, with 10 bases between. CDR3 amino acids: CASSLVGTSNTEAFF. The DNA for the CDR3 is TGCGCCAGCAGCTTGGTCGGGACATCGAACACTGAAGCTTTCTTT.

Only a few counts were recorded for this clone. This sequence joins TRBV5-5 and TRBJ2-7; D is unclear. The ends were cut back, 5 bases at V and 1 base at J, with 13 bases in the middle. Per germline, CDR1 SGHKS and CDR2 YYEKEE (reference sequence). The CDR3 length is 14 residues. CDR3 coding DNA: TGTGCCAGCAGGGACCCACGGTCGTCCTACGAGCAGTACTTC. Translated, it gives CASRDPRSSYEQYF.

The chain combines TRBV28 with TRBJ2-1; D is ambiguous. Germline V lookup: CDR1 MDHEN, CDR2 SYDVKM. Deletions cut 4 bases from V and 10 bases from J, with 14 bases between. CDR3 size: 13 residues. CDR3 region: CASSSYLESEQFF. Written as DNA, the CDR3 is TGTGCCAGCAGTTCCTATCTAGAGTCGGAGCAGTTCTTC.

Turning to this clone: This CDR3 is also generated by other DNA sequences in the sample. The gene calls are TRBV6-6 and TRBJ1-3; possibly TRBD1 for D (6 bases). This CDR3 region has 13 residues. The germline V and J ends were trimmed by 6 bases and 0 bases, with 6 bases remaining between them. CDR1 is MNHNY and CDR2 is SVGAGI in the germline V gene (reference sequence). The CDR3 nucleotides are TGTGCCAGCAGGGACAGCTCTGGAAACACCATATATTTT. It yields the protein CASRDSSGNTIYF.

This clone has just one count. CDR3 coding DNA: TGTGCCAGCAGCCCAGGGACAGGGGAGGCCTATGGCTACACCTTC. Encoded protein: CASSPGTGEAYGYTF. The rearrangement joins TRBV5-5 to TRBJ1-2; TRBD1 aligns across 10 bases. Losses at the gene ends were 4 bases for V and 4 bases for J; bases not matched to a gene: 7. The CDR3 runs 15 residues. Germline CDR1 SGHKS, CDR2 YYEKEE (reference sequence).

The rearrangement joins TRBV7-2 to TRBJ1-2; no definite D call. Trimming stripped 5 bases from V and 2 bases from J, with 9 bases between. The CDR3 contains 13 residues. The germline V gene has CDR1 SGHTA and CDR2 FQGNSA. The CDR3 DNA follows: TGTGCCAGCAGCCATCTGATGAACTATGGCTACACCTTC. Protein product: CASSHLMNYGYTF.

In this sample, this clone turned up a few times. The chain links TRBV2 to TRBJ2-7; D possibly corresponds to TRBD1 (5 bases). V dropped 5 bases and J dropped 3 bases, with 8 bases sitting between them. The CDR3 is made up of 12 amino acids. The V gene's germline CDR1 is SNHLY and CDR2 FYNNEI. In DNA, the CDR3 is TGTGCCAGCAGTATCGACAGCTACGAGCAGTACTTC. It yields the protein CASSIDSYEQYF.

In its sample, this clone was seen once. The V gene is TRBV5-1, the J gene TRBJ1-3, with D perhaps matching TRBD1 (6 bases). This CDR3 is 15 amino acids long. Trimming removed 0 bases at V and 4 bases at J, with 11 bases between. Germline CDR1 reads SGHRS; CDR2 reads YFSETQ. The DNA of the CDR3 is TGCGCCAGCAGCTTGGTACAGGGAGGAGGAAACACCATATATTTT. This translates into CASSLVQGGGNTIYF.

The rearrangement joins TRBV29-1 to TRBJ2-3; 7 bases map to TRBD1. This CDR3 is 17 amino acids long. Germline lookup yields CDR1 SQVTM and CDR2 ANQGSEA. Trimming took 1 base from V and 0 from J; bases not matched to a gene: 10. This chain's CDR3 is CSVEGLQGLTSTDTQYF. The CDR3, as DNA: TGCAGCGTTGAAGGCCTACAGGGGCTAACTAGCACAGATACGCAGTATTTT.

The chain couples TRBV28 to TRBJ2-1, with TRBD2 matching 7 bases. CDR3 length: 15 residues. The germline gives CDR1 MDHEN, CDR2 SYDVKM. J lost 6 bases, V lost 5 bases, and 10 bases had no gene match. The CDR3 protein is CASSQIGGGANEQFF. CDR3 sequence (DNA): TGTGCCAGCAGTCAAATCGGGGGAGGGGCCAATGAGCAGTTCTTC.

V usage is TRBV10-2 and J usage is TRBJ1-1, with unresolved D. Germline CDR1 is WSHSY and CDR2 is SAAADI. The CDR3 loop spans 13 amino acids. V was clipped by 3 bases and J by 1 base, with 6 bases between them. CDR3 sequence: CASSEQANTEAFF. The CDR3 DNA reads as TGCGCCAGCAGTGAACAAGCGAACACTGAAGCTTTCTTT.

This clone was found once. The chain links TRBV30 to TRBJ2-7; no definite D call. The CDR3 covers 12 residues. V shed 1 base and J shed 4 bases, with 8 bases lying between them. CDR1 is GTSNPN, CDR2 SVGIG, per germline (reference sequence). In nucleotides, the CDR3 is TGTGCCTGGAGTGGACCCGGTTACGAGCAGTACTTC. Its translation is CAWSGPGYEQYF.

The genes are TRBV19 and TRBJ1-5; D is undetermined. The CDR3 totals 13 residues. Germline V gives CDR1 LNHDA, CDR2 SQIVND (reference sequence). V was shortened by 4 bases and J by 4 bases, with 8 bases between the two germline ends. CDR3 sequence: CASSKAHNQPQHF. CDR3 sequence (DNA): TGTGCCAGTAGTAAGGCCCATAATCAGCCCCAGCATTTT.

This chain links TRBV7-2 with TRBJ2-3, with a weak D call TRBD1 (6 bases). The CDR3 has 16 amino acids. Between the trimmed V and J ends, which lost 5 bases and 1 base, there was a span of 16 bases. The germline V gene has CDR1 SGHTA and CDR2 FQGNSA. CDR3 residues: CASSPLGGVGTDTQYF. The DNA of the CDR3 is TGTGCCAGCAGCCCCCTAGGGGGAGTTGGCACAGATACGCAGTATTTT. Variable domain in full (rest from reference TRBV7-2 and TRBJ2-3): GAGVSQSPSNKVTEKGKDVELRCDPISGHTALYWYRQSLGQGLEFLIYFQGNSAPDKSGLPSDRFSAERTGGSVSTLTIQRTQQEDSAVYLCASSPLGGVGTDTQYFGPGTRLTVL.

The V gene is TRBV6-5, the J gene TRBJ2-5; TRBD1 aligns across 7 bases. From germline, CDR1 is MNHEY and CDR2 SVGAGI. Losses at the gene ends were 0 bases for V and 4 bases for J; bases not matched to a gene: 8. The CDR3 sequence is 16 residues long. CDR3 sequence reads: CASSYSQGVGRETQYF. CDR3 nucleotide sequence: TGTGCCAGCAGTTACTCCCAGGGGGTGGGCCGAGAGACCCAGTACTTC.

V is TRBV2 and J is TRBJ2-3; the D gene is possibly TRBD2 (5 bases). The CDR3 extends over 16 amino acids. Per the germline V gene, CDR1 is SNHLY and CDR2 is FYNNEI. Trimming took off 3 bases at V and 1 base at J, with 14 bases between the two ends. CDR3 nucleotide sequence: TGTGCCAGCAGTGACTTATCGGGATGGGGCACAGATACGCAGTATTTT. This sequence encodes CASSDLSGWGTDTQYF.

This clone was detected a few times. The genes are TRBV30 and TRBJ2-2; 7 positions match TRBD1. The V and J ends lost 3 bases and 7 bases, in that order; junction bases with no gene match: 5. The CDR3 totals 13 residues. Germline CDR1 and CDR2: GTSNPN and SVGIG (reference sequence). Here the CDR3 reads CAWSGQVYGELFF. In DNA form, the CDR3 reads TGTGCCTGGAGCGGACAGGTCTACGGGGAGCTGTTTTTT.

This chain connects TRBV27 to TRBJ2-7; 10 nucleotides agree with TRBD1. The CDR3 runs to 15 residues. Germline values: CDR1 MNHEY, CDR2 SMNVEV (reference sequence). The junction had 10 bases not matched to a gene; V was cut back by 6 bases and J by 5 bases. CDR3 region: CASRGQGVGWDEQYF. In nucleotides, the CDR3 is TGTGCCAGCAGAGGACAGGGGGTTGGTTGGGACGAGCAGTACTTC.

V is TRBV10-3 and J is TRBJ1-1; D gene uncertain. Germline CDR1 and CDR2: ENHRY and SYGVKD. The CDR3 loop spans 13 amino acids. Between the trimmed V and J ends, which lost 0 bases and 5 bases, there was a span of 7 bases. The CDR3 sequence is CAISESGKTEAFF. CDR3 DNA sequence: TGTGCCATCAGTGAGTCCGGGAAAACTGAAGCTTTCTTT.

V usage is TRBV7-2 and J usage is TRBJ1-1; D remains ambiguous. Germline V gives CDR1 SGHTA, CDR2 FQGNSA. The V end was cut by 2 bases, the J end by 0 bases, with 22 bases between. The CDR3 contains 19 residues. The CDR3 sequence: CASSLTLEGLYHMNTEAFF. The CDR3, as DNA: TGTGCCAGCAGCTTAACCCTAGAAGGACTCTATCATATGAACACTGAAGCTTTCTTT. The full variable domain, in which reference TRBV7-2 and TRBJ1-1 provide the parts outside the CDR3, is GAGVSQSPSNKVTEKGKDVELRCDPISGHTALYWYRQSLGQGLEFLIYFQGNSAPDKSGLPSDRFSAERTGGSVSTLTIQRTQQEDSAVYLCASSLTLEGLYHMNTEAFFGQGTRLTVV.

V and J are TRBV6-1 and TRBJ2-3; no definite D call. Between the trimmed V and J ends, which lost 8 bases and 2 bases, there was a span of 17 bases. CDR3 length equals 15 residues. Germline V gene data show CDR1 as MNHNS and CDR2 as SASEGT. CDR3 sequence reads: CASSPASRLTDTQYF. In DNA, the CDR3 is TGTGCCAGCTCCCCGGCGTCCCGTCTCACAGATACGCAGTATTTT.

The V call is TRBV25-1, the J call TRBJ2-3; a possible D gene is TRBD2 (6 bases). Germline values: CDR1 MGHDK, CDR2 SYGVNS. V shed 3 bases and J shed 0 bases, with 10 bases lying between them. This CDR3 is 15 amino acids long. The CDR3 nucleotides read TGTGCCAGCAGTGAGAGCCGGGGGAGCACAGATACGCAGTATTTT. This gives the protein CASSESRGSTDTQYF.

The chain employs TRBV5-1 and TRBJ2-7, with 11 bases fitting TRBD2. J was trimmed by 5 bases and V by 5 bases; bases with no gene match: 9. The CDR3 is made up of 15 amino acids. CDR1 SGHRS and CDR2 YFSETQ come from the germline V gene. CDR3: CASRVTSGSPHEQYF. Here the CDR3 DNA reads TGCGCCAGCAGGGTTACTAGCGGGAGTCCCCACGAGCAGTACTTC.

This clone has only one observation. V gene TRBV5-1 combines with J gene TRBJ2-2, with 11 bases aligning to TRBD1. The germline V gene has CDR1 SGHRS and CDR2 YFSETQ. The CDR3 is made up of 15 amino acids. V lost 2 bases and J lost 4; bases outside the gene matches: 1. Here the CDR3 DNA reads TGCGCCAGCAGCTTTGGGACAGGGGGCACCGGGGAGCTGTTTTTT. Translation gives CASSFGTGGTGELFF.

The V call is TRBV18, the J call TRBJ2-5, with D uncertain. Germline-derived CDR1 and CDR2 are KGHSH and LQKENI. The CDR3 runs 14 residues. V was pared by 2 bases and J by 2 bases, with 9 bases between. Here the CDR3 DNA reads TGTGCCAGCTCACCAATAGAACGGCAAGAGACCCAGTACTTC. This codes for CASSPIERQETQYF.

V gene TRBV18 combines with J gene TRBJ1-2; 7 nucleotides match TRBD1. Germline V lookup: CDR1 KGHSH, CDR2 LQKENI. This CDR3 contains 18 residues. After removal of 3 bases from V and 5 bases from J, the junction contained 18 bases not matched to a gene. CDR3 sequence (DNA): TGTGCCAGCTCACCGGGTAGGGACAGCGCCCTAGACTGGTATGGCTACACCTTC. Amino acid sequence: CASSPGRDSALDWYGYTF.